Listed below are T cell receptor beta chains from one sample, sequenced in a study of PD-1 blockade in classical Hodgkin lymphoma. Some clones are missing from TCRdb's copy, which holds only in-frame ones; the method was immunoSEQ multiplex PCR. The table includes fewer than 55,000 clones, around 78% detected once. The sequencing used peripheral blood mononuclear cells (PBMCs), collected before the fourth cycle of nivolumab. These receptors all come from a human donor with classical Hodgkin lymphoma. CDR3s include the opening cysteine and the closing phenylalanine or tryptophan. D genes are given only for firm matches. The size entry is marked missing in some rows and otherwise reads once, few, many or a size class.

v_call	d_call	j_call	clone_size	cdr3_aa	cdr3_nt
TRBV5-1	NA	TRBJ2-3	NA	CASSWARGTDTQYF	TGCGCCAGCAGCTGGGCCAGAGGCACAGATACGCAGTATTTT
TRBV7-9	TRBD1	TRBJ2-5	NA	CASSPTGSEGETQYF	TGTGCCAGCAGTCCGACAGGGTCAGAAGGTGAGACCCAGTACTTC
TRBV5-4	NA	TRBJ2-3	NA	CASSSLTGSTDTQYF	TGTGCCAGCAGCTCCCTAACGGGTAGTACAGATACGCAGTATTTT
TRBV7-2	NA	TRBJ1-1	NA	CASRNTDLNTEAFF	TGTGCCAGCAGGAACACAGACCTCAACACTGAAGCTTTCTTT
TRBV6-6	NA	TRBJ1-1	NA	CASSAGLRTEAFF	TGTGCCAGCAGTGCGGGATTGCGGACTGAAGCTTTCTTT
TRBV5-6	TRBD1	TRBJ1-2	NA	CASTRGLVSYGYTF	TGTGCCAGCACCAGGGGGCTAGTCTCCTATGGCTACACCTTC
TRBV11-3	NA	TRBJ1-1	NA	CASRANTEAFF	TGTGCCAGCCGGGCGAACACTGAAGCTTTCTTT
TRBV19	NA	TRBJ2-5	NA	CASSIGDRPGRETQYF	TGTGCCAGTAGTATAGGGGACCGTCCAGGGCGGGAGACCCAGTACTTC
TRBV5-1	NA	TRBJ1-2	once	CASSLEGNGYTF	TGCGCCAGCAGCTTGGAGGGAAATGGCTACACCTTC
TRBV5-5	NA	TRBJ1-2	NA	CASSLGQNYGYTF	TGTGCCAGCAGCTTAGGACAGAACTATGGCTACACCTTC
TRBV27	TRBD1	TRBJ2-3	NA	CASRVLPGQGGTDTQYF	TGTGCCAGCAGGGTATTACCGGGACAGGGGGGCACAGATACGCAGTATTTT
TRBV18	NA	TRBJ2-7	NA	CASSPPDRGYEQYF	TGTGCCAGCTCACCACCCGACAGAGGCTACGAGCAGTACTTC
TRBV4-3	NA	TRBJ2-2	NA	CASSPQGGRPRAGELFF	TGCGCCAGCAGCCCCCAGGGGGGGCGGCCACGGGCCGGGGAGCTGTTTTTT
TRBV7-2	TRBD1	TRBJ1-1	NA	CASSLTRTGTEAFF	TGTGCCAGCAGCTTAACCCGGACAGGCACTGAAGCTTTCTTT
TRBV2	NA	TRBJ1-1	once	CASSEVPRAEAFF	TGTGCCAGCAGTGAAGTCCCCAGGGCTGAAGCTTTCTTT
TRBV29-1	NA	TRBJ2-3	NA	CSVRRGPSTDTQYF	TGCAGCGTCCGCCGGGGCCCTAGCACAGATACGCAGTATTTT
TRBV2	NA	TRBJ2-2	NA	CASRARAGELFF	TGTGCCAGCCGGGCGAGGGCCGGGGAGCTGTTTTTT
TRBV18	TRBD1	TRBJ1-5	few	CASSHGQGDQPQHF	TGTGCCAGCTCACATGGACAGGGGGATCAGCCCCAGCATTTT
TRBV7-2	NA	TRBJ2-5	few	CASSFQGTQETQYF	TGTGCCAGCAGCTTTCAGGGCACCCAAGAGACCCAGTACTTC
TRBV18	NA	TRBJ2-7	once	CASSPVGSYEQYF	TGTGCCAGCTCACCGGTCGGGAGCTACGAGCAGTACTTC
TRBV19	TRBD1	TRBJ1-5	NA	CATRQGDQPQHF	TGTGCCACTAGACAGGGTGATCAGCCCCAGCATTTT
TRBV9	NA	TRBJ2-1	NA	CASSVAGGYEQFF	TGTGCCAGCAGCGTAGCCGGGGGATATGAGCAGTTCTTC
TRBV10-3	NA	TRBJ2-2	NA	CAIRAENTGELFF	TGTGCCATCAGGGCAGAGAACACCGGGGAGCTGTTTTTT
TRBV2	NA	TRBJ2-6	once	CASRGGANVLTF	TGTGCCAGCAGAGGTGGGGCCAACGTCCTGACTTTC
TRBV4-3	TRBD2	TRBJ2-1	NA	CASSPPGGYNEQFF	TGCGCCAGCAGCCCGCCGGGGGGATACAATGAGCAGTTCTTC
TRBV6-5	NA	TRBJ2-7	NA	CASSYVGWYEQYF	TGTGCCAGCAGTTACGTGGGATGGTACGAGCAGTACTTC
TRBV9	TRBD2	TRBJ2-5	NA	CASSERTGGETQYF	TGTGCCAGCAGCGAGCGGACCGGGGGGGAGACCCAGTACTTC
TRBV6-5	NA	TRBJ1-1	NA	CASKGLGAFF	TGTGCCAGCAAGGGCTTGGGAGCTTTCTTT
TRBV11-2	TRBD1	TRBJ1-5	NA	CASSSGQGEKPQHF	TGTGCCAGCAGTTCCGGACAGGGTGAGAAGCCCCAGCATTTT
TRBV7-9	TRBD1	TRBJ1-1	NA	CASSLVEAGGKAFF	TGTGCCAGCAGCTTAGTGGAGGCAGGGGGAAAAGCTTTCTTT
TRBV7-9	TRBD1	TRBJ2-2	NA	CASSPGTGGARRTGELFF	TGTGCCAGCAGCCCTGGGACAGGGGGCGCCCGAAGGACCGGGGAGCTGTTTTTT
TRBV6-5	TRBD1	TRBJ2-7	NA	CASRGGQITYEQYF	TGTGCCAGCAGAGGGGGACAGATCACCTACGAGCAGTACTTC
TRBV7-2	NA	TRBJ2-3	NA	CASSSTGVISDTQYF	TGTGCCAGCAGCTCCACGGGCGTTATCTCAGATACGCAGTATTTT
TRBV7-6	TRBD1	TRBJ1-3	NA	CASSWGQGLGNTIYF	TGTGCCAGCAGCTGGGGACAGGGGCTTGGAAACACCATATATTTT
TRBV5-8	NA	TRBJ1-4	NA	CASSWGRSEKLFF	TGTGCCAGCAGCTGGGGCCGAAGTGAAAAACTGTTTTTT
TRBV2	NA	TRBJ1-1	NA	CASRLSRTNTEAFF	TGTGCCAGCAGGCTTTCCAGGACGAACACTGAAGCTTTCTTT
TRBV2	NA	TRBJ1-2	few	CASSEQGNGYTF	TGTGCCAGCAGTGAGCAGGGTAATGGCTACACCTTC
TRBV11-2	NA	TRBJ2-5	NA	CASSFELQPQETQYF	TGTGCCAGCAGCTTCGAATTACAGCCGCAAGAGACCCAGTACTTC
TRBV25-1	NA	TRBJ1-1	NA	CASRLNTEAFF	TGTGCCAGCAGGCTAAACACTGAAGCTTTCTTT